The present TCR beta chain was sequenced within a study of radiotherapy plus CTLA-4 blockade in lung cancer. Study-level background: Approximately 18% of patients responded objectively, and about 32% achieved disease control.

Patients had chemo-refractory metastatic non-small-cell lung cancer and received focal radiation plus CTLA-4 blockade that used ipilimumab. Study-wide results and limits: Peripheral blood showed expansion of tumor-derived TCR clones after radiotherapy and ipilimumab.

CDR1 and CDR2 from the germline V gene are SGHRS and YFSETQ. CDR3 length: 14 residues. V lost 5 bases to trimming and J lost 7 bases; unmatched junction nucleotides: 6. Sequenced by immunoSEQ multiplex PCR; TCRdb stores in-frame clones only, minus some. This table holds approximately 30,000 clones, more than 80% found once. Concerning this clone itself: Its target is unknown.

Sequenced material: peripheral blood, taken from a patient treated with radiotherapy plus ipilimumab. This chain connects TRBV5-1 to TRBJ2-1, with 10 positions matching TRBD1. The sequence was obtained from a human donor with non-small cell lung cancer that progressed on radiotherapy plus ipilimumab. CDR3 amino acids: CASRADRGENEQFF. CDR3 nucleotide sequence: TGCGCCAGCAGGGCGGACAGGGGGGAAAATGAGCAGTTCTTC.